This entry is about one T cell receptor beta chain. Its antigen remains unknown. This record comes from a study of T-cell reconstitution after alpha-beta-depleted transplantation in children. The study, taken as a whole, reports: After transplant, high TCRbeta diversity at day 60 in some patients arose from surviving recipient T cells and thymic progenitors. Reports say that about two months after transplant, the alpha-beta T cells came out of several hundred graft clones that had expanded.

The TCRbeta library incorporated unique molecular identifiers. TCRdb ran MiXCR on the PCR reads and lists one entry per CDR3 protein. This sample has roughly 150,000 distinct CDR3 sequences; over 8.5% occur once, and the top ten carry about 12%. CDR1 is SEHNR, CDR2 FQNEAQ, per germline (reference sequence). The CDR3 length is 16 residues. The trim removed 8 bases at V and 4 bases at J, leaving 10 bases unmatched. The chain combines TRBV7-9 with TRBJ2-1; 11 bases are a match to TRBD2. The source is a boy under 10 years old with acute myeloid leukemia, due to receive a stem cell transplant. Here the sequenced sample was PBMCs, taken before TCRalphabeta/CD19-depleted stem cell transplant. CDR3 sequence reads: CASLDRSSGGYNEQFF. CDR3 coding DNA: TGTGCCAGCTTAGACCGTTCTAGCGGGGGGTACAATGAGCAGTTCTTC.